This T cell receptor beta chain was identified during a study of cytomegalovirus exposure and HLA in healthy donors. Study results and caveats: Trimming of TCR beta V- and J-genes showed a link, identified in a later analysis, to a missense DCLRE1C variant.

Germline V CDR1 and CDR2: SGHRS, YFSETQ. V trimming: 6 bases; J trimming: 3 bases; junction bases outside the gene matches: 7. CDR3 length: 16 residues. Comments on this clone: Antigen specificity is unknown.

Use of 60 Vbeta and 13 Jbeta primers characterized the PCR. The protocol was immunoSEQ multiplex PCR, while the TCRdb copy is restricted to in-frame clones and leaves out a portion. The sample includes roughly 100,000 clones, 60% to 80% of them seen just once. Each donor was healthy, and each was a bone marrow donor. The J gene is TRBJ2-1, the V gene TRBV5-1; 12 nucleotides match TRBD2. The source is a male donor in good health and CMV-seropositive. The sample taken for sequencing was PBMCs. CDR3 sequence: CASTSGRAGDYNEQFF. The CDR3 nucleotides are TGCGCCAGCACTAGCGGGAGGGCCGGTGACTACAATGAGCAGTTCTTC.